This T cell receptor (beta chain) comes out of a study of blood T cell repertoires in COVID-19 (dated by TCRdb to about 2020). At the level of the whole study: The collaborator samples originated in the United States, Italy and Spain and spanned the acute and convalescent phases of COVID-19. The prospective study material was composed of cDNA or gDNA derived from T cells, B-cell-depleted T cells, or PBMCs. Deeply sampled blood TCRbeta repertoires from subjects exposed to, actively infected with, or recovered from COVID-19 were included in the dataset. The repertoires were released in a freely available public database meant as a resource for research on the immune response to SARS-CoV-2. Samples were obtained from the ongoing ImmuneRACE study (first 160 participants) and from about 1,300 subjects provided by 6 global collaborators. Sample metadata almost always included a de-identified subject ID, COVID-19 status, age in years and sex. HLA class I and class II types, where available, came from metadata supplied by the sample provider rather than from assay-based typing. On the study overall, not on this receptor specifically: The quantity of clinical and demographic metadata differed by source and by participant and was supplied without curation.

From the germline V gene, CDR1 is KGHDR and CDR2 is SFDVKD. The CDR3 sequence holds 15 residues, the cysteine and phenylalanine included. Solely the CDR3 DNA is kept, with 45 bases framed from the first base. V and J are trimmed by 3 bases and 4 bases, and the gene matches miss 4 bases of the junction. On this clone itself: What this receptor recognizes is not known. One base away there is no much larger clone; base qualities are not given.

The immunoSEQ Assay, a bias-controlled multiplex PCR, was used to amplify TCRbeta CDR3 regions from genomic DNA. Regarding the original processing steps: The number of nucleated cells in each sample was estimated from the amplification of reference gene primers within the assay. To quantify the absolute abundance of each unique TCRbeta CDR3 rearrangement, sequence reads were collapsed and filtered. Productive Simpson clonality was computed per sample as the square root of Simpson's diversity index over productive rearrangements. Drawn from immuneACCESS, this table holds only the in-frame rearrangements with V and J called that TCRdb kept. Clones are partly lost; checked studies trace under half to an unresolved V gene and leave the rest unexplained. V and J calls and clone size are as listed in that table; D and trimming were resolved from the DNA. This sample gives 90,000 to 150,000 clones in total; 65% to 90% of them show up just once. The ten largest clones add up to roughly an eighth of the sample.

Collaborating institutions collected whole blood in K2EDTA tubes following their own protocols. For TCRbeta analysis, collaborator samples were shipped as frozen whole blood, as isolated PBMCs, or as DNA extracted from either sample type. The sample taken for sequencing was peripheral blood. Here the chain combines TRBV24-1 and TRBJ2-3; 9 nucleotides in the junction match TRBD1. The receptor was derived from a human donor in a cohort sampled during active COVID-19. The CDR3 protein sequence reads: CATSDRDRAPDTQYF. The nucleotide sequence is given as TGTGCCACCAGTGATCGGGACAGGGCACCAGATACGCAGTATTTT.